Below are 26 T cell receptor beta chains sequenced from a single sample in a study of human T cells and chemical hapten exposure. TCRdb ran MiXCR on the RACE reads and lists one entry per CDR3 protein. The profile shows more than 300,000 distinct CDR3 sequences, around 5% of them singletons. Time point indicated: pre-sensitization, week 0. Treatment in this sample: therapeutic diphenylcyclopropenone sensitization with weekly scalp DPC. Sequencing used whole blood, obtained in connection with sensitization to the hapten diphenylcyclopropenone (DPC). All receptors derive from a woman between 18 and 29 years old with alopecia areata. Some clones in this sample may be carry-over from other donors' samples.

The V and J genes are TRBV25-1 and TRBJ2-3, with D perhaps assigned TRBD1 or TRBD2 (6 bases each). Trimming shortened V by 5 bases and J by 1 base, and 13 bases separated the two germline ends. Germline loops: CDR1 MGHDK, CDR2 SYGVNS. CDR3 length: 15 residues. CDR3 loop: CASSMGRGRTDTQYF. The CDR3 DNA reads TGTGCCAGCAGTATGGGACGGGGGCGCACAGATACGCAGTATTTT.

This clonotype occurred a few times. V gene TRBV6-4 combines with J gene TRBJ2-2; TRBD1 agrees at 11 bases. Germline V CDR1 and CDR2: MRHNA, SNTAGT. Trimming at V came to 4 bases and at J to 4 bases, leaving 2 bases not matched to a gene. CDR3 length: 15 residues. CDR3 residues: CASSAGTGGTGELFF. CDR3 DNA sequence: TGTGCCAGCAGTGCCGGGACAGGGGGCACCGGGGAGCTGTTTTTT.

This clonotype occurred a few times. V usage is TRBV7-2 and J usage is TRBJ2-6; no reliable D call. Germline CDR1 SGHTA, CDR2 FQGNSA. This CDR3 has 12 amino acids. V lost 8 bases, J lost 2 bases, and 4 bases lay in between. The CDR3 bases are TGTGCCAGCTGCGCTGGGGCCAACGTCCTGACTTTC. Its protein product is CASCAGANVLTF.

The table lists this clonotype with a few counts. CDR3 region: CASSPMTERYYGYTF. In nucleotides, the CDR3 is TGTGCCAGCTCACCCATGACAGAGAGATACTATGGCTACACCTTC. This rearrangement joins TRBV18 to TRBJ1-2; TRBD1 might be the D (5 bases). Germline CDR1 KGHSH, CDR2 LQKENI. The CDR3 spans 15 residues. Trimming left V 3 bases short and J 3 bases short, with 14 bases between.

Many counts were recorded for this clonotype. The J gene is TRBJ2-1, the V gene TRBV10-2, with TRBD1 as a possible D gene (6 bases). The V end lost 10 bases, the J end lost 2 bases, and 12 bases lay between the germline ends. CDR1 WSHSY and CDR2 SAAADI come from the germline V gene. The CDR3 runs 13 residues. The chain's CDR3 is CATQQGAYNEQFF. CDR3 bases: TGCGCCACCCAACAGGGCGCCTACAATGAGCAGTTCTTC.

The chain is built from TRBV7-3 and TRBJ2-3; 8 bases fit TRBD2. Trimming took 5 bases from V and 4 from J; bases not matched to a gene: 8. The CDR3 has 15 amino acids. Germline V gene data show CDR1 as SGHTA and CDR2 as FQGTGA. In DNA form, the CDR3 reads TGTGCCAGCAGCGCCTCCGGGACTAGATCAGATACGCAGTATTTT. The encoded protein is CASSASGTRSDTQYF.

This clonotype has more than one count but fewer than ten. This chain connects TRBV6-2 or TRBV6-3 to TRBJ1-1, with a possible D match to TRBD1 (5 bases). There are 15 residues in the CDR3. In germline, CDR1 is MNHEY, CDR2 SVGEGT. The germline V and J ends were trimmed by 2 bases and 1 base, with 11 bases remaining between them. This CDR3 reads CASSYPYTGNTEAFF. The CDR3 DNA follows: TGTGCCAGCAGTTACCCCTATACAGGGAACACTGAAGCTTTCTTT.

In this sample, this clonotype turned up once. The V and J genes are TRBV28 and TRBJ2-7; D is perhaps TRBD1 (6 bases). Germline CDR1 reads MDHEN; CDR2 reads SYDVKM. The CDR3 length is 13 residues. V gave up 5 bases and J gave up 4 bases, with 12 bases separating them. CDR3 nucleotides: TGTGCCAGCAGTCGTGAAAGGGGGTACGAGCAGTACTTC. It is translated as CASSRERGYEQYF.

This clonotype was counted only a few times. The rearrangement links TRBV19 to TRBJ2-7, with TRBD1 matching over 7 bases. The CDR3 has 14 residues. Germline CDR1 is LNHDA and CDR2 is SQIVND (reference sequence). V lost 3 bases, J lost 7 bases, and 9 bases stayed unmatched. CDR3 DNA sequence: TGTGCCAGTAGTATTAGAGACAGGGCGGTGGAGCAGTACTTC. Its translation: CASSIRDRAVEQYF.

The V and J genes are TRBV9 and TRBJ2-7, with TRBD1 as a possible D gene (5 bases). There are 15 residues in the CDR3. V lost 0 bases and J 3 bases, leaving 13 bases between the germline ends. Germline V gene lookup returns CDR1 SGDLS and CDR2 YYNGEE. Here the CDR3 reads CASSVAQAGYYEQYF. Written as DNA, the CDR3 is TGTGCCAGCAGCGTAGCTCAGGCAGGGTACTACGAGCAGTACTTC.

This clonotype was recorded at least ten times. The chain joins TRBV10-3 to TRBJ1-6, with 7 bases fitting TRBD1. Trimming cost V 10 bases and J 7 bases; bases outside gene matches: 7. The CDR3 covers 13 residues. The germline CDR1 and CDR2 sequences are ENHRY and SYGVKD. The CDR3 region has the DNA TGTGCCAACAGAAGGGACAGAAATTCACCCCTCCACTTT. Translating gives CANRRDRNSPLHF.

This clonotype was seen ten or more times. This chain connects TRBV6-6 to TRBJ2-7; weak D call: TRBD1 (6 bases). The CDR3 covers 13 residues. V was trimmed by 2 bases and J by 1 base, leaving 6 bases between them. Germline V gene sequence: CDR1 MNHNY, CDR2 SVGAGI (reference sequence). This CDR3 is CASSYRGSYEQYF. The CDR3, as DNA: TGTGCCAGCAGTTACAGGGGGTCCTACGAGCAGTACTTC.

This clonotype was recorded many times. The CDR3 region is CSARDPVGIQYF. Written as DNA, the CDR3 is TGCAGTGCTAGAGATCCGGTGGGGATTCAGTACTTC. This sequence joins TRBV20-1 and TRBJ2-4, with D hard to call. Between the trimmed V and J ends, which lost 0 bases and 10 bases, there was a span of 10 bases. Looked up from germline, CDR1 is DFQATT and CDR2 is SNEGSKA (reference sequence). The CDR3 has 12 residues.

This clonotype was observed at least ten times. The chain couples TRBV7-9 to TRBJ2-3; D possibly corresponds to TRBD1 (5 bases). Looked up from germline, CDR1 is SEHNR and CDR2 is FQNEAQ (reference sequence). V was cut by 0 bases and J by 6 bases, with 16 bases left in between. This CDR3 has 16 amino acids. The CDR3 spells CASSLALGQGADTQYF. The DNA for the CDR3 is TGTGCCAGCAGCTTAGCTTTGGGGCAGGGCGCGGATACGCAGTATTTT.

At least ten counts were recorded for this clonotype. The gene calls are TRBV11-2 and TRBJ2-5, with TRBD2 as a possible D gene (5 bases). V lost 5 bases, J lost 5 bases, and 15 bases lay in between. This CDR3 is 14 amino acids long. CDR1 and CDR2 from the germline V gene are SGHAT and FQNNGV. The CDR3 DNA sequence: TGTGCCAGCAGCCCCCCCGAGGGTATCGAGACCCAGTACTTC. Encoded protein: CASSPPEGIETQYF.

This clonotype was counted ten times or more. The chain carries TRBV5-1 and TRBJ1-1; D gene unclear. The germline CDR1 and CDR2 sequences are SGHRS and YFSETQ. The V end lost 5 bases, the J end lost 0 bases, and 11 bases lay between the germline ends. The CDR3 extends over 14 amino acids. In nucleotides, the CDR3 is TGCGCCAGCAGTAACGGTGACGTGAACACTGAAGCTTTCTTT. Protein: CASSNGDVNTEAFF. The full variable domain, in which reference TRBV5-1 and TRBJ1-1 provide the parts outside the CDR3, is KAGVTQTPRYLIKTRGQQVTLSCSPISGHRSVSWYQQTPGQGLQFLFEYFSETQRNKGNFPGRFSGRQFSNSRSEMNVSTLELGDSALYLCASSNGDVNTEAFFGQGTRLTVV.

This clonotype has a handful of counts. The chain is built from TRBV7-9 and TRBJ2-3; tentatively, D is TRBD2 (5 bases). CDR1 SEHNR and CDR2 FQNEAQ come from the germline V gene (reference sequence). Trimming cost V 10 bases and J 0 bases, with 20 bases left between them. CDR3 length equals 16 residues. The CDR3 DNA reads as TGTGCCATTACCGACCGGACTTCCCTTAGCACAGATACGCAGTATTTT. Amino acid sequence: CAITDRTSLSTDTQYF.

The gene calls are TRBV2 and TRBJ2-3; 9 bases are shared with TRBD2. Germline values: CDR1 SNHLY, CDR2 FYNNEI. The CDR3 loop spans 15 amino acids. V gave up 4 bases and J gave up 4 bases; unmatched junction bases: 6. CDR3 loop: CASSGGLAGPDTQYF. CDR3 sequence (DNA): TGTGCCAGCAGTGGGGGACTAGCTGGTCCAGATACGCAGTATTTT.

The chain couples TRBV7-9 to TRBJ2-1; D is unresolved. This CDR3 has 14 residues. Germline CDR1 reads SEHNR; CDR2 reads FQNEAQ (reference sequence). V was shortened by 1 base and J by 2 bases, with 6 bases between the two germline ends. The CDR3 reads CASSLVSAYNEQFF. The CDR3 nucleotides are TGTGCCAGCAGCTTAGTAAGCGCCTACAATGAGCAGTTCTTC.

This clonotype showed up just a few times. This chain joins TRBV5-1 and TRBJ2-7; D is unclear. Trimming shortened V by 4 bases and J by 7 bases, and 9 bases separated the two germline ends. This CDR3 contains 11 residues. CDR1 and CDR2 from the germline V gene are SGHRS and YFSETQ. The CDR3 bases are TGCGCCAGCAGCCTGGACGGAGAGCAGTACTTC. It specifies CASSLDGEQYF.

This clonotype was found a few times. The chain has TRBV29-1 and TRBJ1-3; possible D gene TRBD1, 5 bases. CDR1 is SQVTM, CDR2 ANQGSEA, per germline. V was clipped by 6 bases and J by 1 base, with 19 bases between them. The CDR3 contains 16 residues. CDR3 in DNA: TGCAGCGTCGTAGTGGGGGGTTACCTTTCTGGAAACACCATATATTTT. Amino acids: CSVVVGGYLSGNTIYF.

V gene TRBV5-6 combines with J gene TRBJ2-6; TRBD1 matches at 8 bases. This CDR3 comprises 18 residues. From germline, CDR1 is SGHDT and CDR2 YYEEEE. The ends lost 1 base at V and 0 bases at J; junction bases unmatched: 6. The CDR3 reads CASSLWDRLGSGANVLTF. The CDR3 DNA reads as TGTGCCAGCAGCTTGTGGGACAGGCTAGGCTCTGGGGCCAACGTCCTGACTTTC.

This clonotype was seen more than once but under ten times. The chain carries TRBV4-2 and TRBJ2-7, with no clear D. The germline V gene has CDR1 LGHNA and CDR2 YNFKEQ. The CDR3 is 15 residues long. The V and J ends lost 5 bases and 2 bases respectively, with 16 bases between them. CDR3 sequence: CASSFDLVETYEQYF. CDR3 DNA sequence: TGTGCCAGCAGCTTCGACTTGGTAGAGACCTACGAGCAGTACTTC.

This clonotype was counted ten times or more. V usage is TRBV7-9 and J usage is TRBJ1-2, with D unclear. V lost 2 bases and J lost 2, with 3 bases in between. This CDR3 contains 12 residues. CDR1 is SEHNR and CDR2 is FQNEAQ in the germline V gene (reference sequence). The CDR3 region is CASSLNNYGYTF. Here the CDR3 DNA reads TGTGCCAGCAGCTTAAACAACTATGGCTACACCTTC.

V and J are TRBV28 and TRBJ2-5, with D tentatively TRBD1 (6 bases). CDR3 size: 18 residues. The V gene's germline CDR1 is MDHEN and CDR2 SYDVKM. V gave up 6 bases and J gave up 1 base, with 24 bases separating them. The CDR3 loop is CASRRGPQDSYLQETQYF. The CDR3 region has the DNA TGTGCCAGCAGACGTGGCCCGCAGGACAGCTACCTCCAAGAGACCCAGTACTTC.

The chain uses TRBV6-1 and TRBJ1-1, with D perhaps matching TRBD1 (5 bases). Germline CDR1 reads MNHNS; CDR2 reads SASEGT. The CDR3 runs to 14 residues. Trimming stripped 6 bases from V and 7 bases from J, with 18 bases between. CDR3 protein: CASRLTVVPIEAFF. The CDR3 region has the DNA TGTGCCAGCAGGCTGACAGTAGTGCCCATTGAAGCTTTCTTT.